This entry lists 8 T cell receptor beta chains sequenced from one sample in a study of blood T cell repertoires in COVID-19. Profiling relied on immunoSEQ multiplex PCR, and the TCRdb table lists in-frame clones only, not all of them. This repertoire shows fewer than 300,000 clones, approximately 90% found once; its top ten account for 1% to 1.3%. The sequencing input was PBMCs or T cells enriched from blood (not recorded which). Receptors were obtained from a woman aged 30 to 39 who had recovered from COVID-19.

In its sample, this clone was seen once. J is TRBJ2-1 and V is TRBV11-3, with 15 bases aligning to TRBD2. Unmatched junction bases numbered 0, after V lost 0 bases and J lost 6 bases. The length of the CDR3 is 16 residues. Germline values: CDR1 SGHNT, CDR2 YENEEA. The CDR3 sequence is CASSLEGLAGGNEQFF. CDR3 nucleotide sequence: TGTGCCAGCAGCTTAGAGGGACTAGCGGGAGGCAATGAGCAGTTCTTC.

The chain uses TRBV5-1 and TRBJ2-7; D not resolved. The germline V and J ends were trimmed by 0 bases and 0 bases, with 10 bases remaining between them. In germline, CDR1 is SGHRS, CDR2 YFSETQ. The CDR3 contains 15 residues. The CDR3, as DNA: TGCGCCAGCAGCTTGGCAGAGGAGCCCTCCTACGAGCAGTACTTC. Amino acid sequence: CASSLAEEPSYEQYF.

The rearrangement links TRBV7-2 to TRBJ2-1; D gene ambiguous. The CDR3 has 16 amino acids. The germline gives CDR1 SGHTA, CDR2 FQGNSA. The V gene lost 1 base and the J gene lost 0 bases, with 10 bases spanning the gap. CDR3 nucleotides: TGTGCCAGCAGCTTAGTAGTACAGCTCTCCTACAATGAGCAGTTCTTC. It codes for CASSLVVQLSYNEQFF.

V usage is TRBV5-4 and J usage is TRBJ2-5; D gene ambiguous. CDR3 length equals 14 residues. The V gene's germline CDR1 is SGHNT and CDR2 YYREEE (reference sequence). Trimming cost V 4 bases and J 0 bases, with 10 bases left between them. The CDR3 region has the DNA TGTGCCAGCAGCGTGGGAAGCTACCAAGAGACCCAGTACTTC. It translates to CASSVGSYQETQYF.

The chain uses TRBV4-3 and TRBJ2-7; D unresolved. The CDR3 is 17 amino acids. V gave up 0 bases and J gave up 0 bases, with 15 bases separating them. Germline CDR1 reads LGHNA; CDR2 reads YSLEER. The CDR3 region is CASSQDALGASSYEQYF. The CDR3 nucleotides read TGCGCCAGCAGCCAAGATGCGTTAGGAGCAAGCTCCTACGAGCAGTACTTC.

V is TRBV18 and J is TRBJ2-1; 12 positions agree with TRBD2. Trimming removed 3 bases from V and 4 bases from J; junction bases left unmatched: 4. The germline CDR1 and CDR2 sequences are KGHSH and LQKENI. The CDR3 is 16 amino acids. CDR3 sequence (DNA): TGTGCCAGCTCACCTACACTAGCGGGAGGTTACAATGAGCAGTTCTTC. It yields the protein CASSPTLAGGYNEQFF.

This rearrangement joins TRBV7-2 to TRBJ2-1; 13 bases line up with TRBD2. Germline assignment: CDR1 SGHTA and CDR2 FQGNSA. V gave up 8 bases and J gave up 9 bases; unmatched junction bases: 13. This CDR3 comprises 16 residues. The DNA of the CDR3 is TGTGCCAGCGCAGGGCGCGAACTAGCGGGAGGGCCTGAGCAGTTCTTC. Its protein product is CASAGRELAGGPEQFF.

The chain has TRBV5-1 and TRBJ1-5; 8 nucleotides agree with TRBD1. This CDR3 region has 13 residues. Germline V lookup: CDR1 SGHRS, CDR2 YFSETQ. Germline trimming cut 4 bases from V and 5 bases from J; bases unmatched to any gene: 2. CDR3 nucleotide sequence: TGCGCCAGCAGCGTGACAGGGGATCAGCCCCAGCATTTT. It codes for CASSVTGDQPQHF.